The subject of this entry is one T cell receptor beta chain. Its antigen is unknown. The entry originates in a study of T cell repertoires in ileal Crohn's disease. Across the whole study: Surgery for a complication: stricturing in 61%, penetrating in about 40%.

The study, taken as a whole, reports: Compared with CD4 T cells, sorted CD8 cells carried more expanded clones. Every patient over 26.8% clonality showed endoscopic recurrence.

Each sample's TCRB immunosequencing used roughly 500 nanograms of biopsy DNA. The assay was immunoSEQ multiplex PCR, and TCRdb's table has in-frame clones only and misses some. The table has tens of thousands of clones, 81% seen once; the top ten hold 5.5% to 6.5%. Looked up from germline, CDR1 is MNHEY and CDR2 is SMNVEV (reference sequence). Losses at the gene ends were 6 bases for V and 5 bases for J; bases not matched to a gene: 9. CDR3 length: 16 amino acids. Sequencing was done on a sample of ileal tissue. The sequence was obtained from an adult with Crohn's disease. This chain uses TRBV27 with TRBJ2-1, with 11 bases that match TRBD2. CDR3 nucleotides: TGTGCCAGCAGCCTAGCGGGGGGTCGATTAAACAATGAGCAGTTCTTC. Encoded protein: CASSLAGGRLNNEQFF.